This T cell receptor (beta chain) emerged from a study of blood T cells in healthy people across ages (dated by TCRdb to between 2015 and 2016). At the level of the whole study: In model experiments, template switching captured about one uniquely barcoded TCR beta cDNA molecule for every two T cells. Age-related changes in TCR beta repertoire diversity were measured in the study by deep sequencing normalized with unique cDNA molecular identifiers. The donors were divided into four age groups: young (average about 15 years), middle-aged (almost 40), aged (about 62) and long-lived (around 80). To avoid experimental bias, donors of different ages were distributed randomly across sequencing lanes. Two additional independent replicas of 1 million unique cDNA reads from the same blood draw were analyzed for two donors (one aged 18 to 30 and one aged 80 or older).

About this clonotype: No antigen is known for it. The sample holds no much larger clone one base away, and base qualities are not on file.

The CDR3 numbers 14 residues from cysteine through phenylalanine. Left in the record is the CDR3 DNA by itself, 42 bases read in frame from the first base. The germline V gene (reference sequence) supplies CDR1 DFQATT and CDR2 SNEGSKA. For this chain, trimming is 0 bases at the V end and 4 bases at the J end, and the number of junction bases without a gene match is 3. Results and caveats for the whole study, not just this receptor: Observed TCR beta diversity per million T cells fell roughly linearly with age, and a significant reduction was already apparent by age roughly 40. Because the CMV infection status of the donors was unknown, age-related changes in expanded clonotypes may potentially have been confounded. Because profiling used bulk unsorted PBMCs, naive and antigen-experienced compartments could not be compared conclusively. Estimates of total diversity from one million sequenced T cells were regarded as lower bounds and underestimates. Observed TCR beta diversity correlated strongly with the percentage of naive T cells measured by flow cytometry. Compared with the aged group, more naive CD4+ T cells, fewer expanded clones and increased TCR diversity were shown by the long-lived group, suggesting age selection.

Receptor libraries were prepared by 5' RACE. Sequenced using an Illumina HiSeq 2500. A second PCR of roughly 6 to 11 cycles was run with a J-beta primer mix and a sample-barcoded 5' primer. Each TCR beta cDNA molecule received a unique molecular identifier from a template-switch 5' adaptor carrying 12 random nucleotides. At least 2.5 million CDR3-containing paired-end reads were obtained from each sample. All of the RNA was converted into first-strand cDNA using the Mint cDNA synthesis kit, with a TRBC-specific oligonucleotide serving as the primer. Following uracil-DNA glycosylase treatment, all cDNA underwent a first 18-cycle PCR with the universal primers M1SS and BC2_uni_R. The authors processed their data as follows. For normalization, 1 million high-quality reads were randomly selected from each sample, with every read carrying a distinct molecular identifier. Reads sharing molecular identifiers were discarded rather than binned into consensus sequences. MiTCR, set to a Q25 quality threshold and the strictest error-elimination algorithm, was used for CDR3 identification, clonotype clustering and error correction. A nonparametric unseen species model using Euler transformation provided a lower-bound estimate of total TCR beta diversity. TCRdb reanalyzed the raw reads on its own, using fastp at Q25 for trimming and MiXCR for clone calling, and kept in-frame beta chains. CDR3 protein sequences are deduplicated, and each keeps its most common genes and DNA. Clone size and V and J calls follow TCRdb, not the original study. The sample table holds over 600,000 distinct CDR3 sequences, of which 46% were seen once. The ten largest clonotypes hold less than 20% of the sample.

The donors were some 39 Caucasian individuals from Russia, aged roughly 6 to 100 years, who were systemically healthy. Each donor gave about 10 milliliters of peripheral blood, drawn into EDTA-treated Vacutainer tubes. Ficoll-Paque density-gradient centrifugation was used to isolate PBMCs, with at least 6.5 million per sample. Total RNA was extracted from PBMCs with Trizol reagent, with at least 5 micrograms obtained per sample. The percentages of naive CD45RAhigh/CD27high T cells were determined by flow cytometry on a PBMC aliquot from every donor. Input material: blood. The V and J genes are TRBV20-1 and TRBJ1-5, and 7 bases in between align with TRBD1. The TCR originated in a man at least 80 years old in good health. The DNA reads as follows: TGCAGTGCTAGAGAGACAGGGCAGAATCAGCCCCAGCATTTT. Its protein product is CSARETGQNQPQHF.